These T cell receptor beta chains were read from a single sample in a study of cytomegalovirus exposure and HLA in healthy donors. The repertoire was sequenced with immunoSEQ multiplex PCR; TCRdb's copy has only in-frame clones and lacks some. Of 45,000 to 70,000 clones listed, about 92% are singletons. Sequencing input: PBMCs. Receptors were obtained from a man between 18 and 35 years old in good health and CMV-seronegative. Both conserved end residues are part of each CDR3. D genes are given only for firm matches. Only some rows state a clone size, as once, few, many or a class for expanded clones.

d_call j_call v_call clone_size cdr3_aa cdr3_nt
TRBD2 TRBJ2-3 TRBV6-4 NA CASSESAGEVDTQYF TGTGCCAGCAGTGAATCCGCGGGAGAAGTTGATACGCAGTATTTT
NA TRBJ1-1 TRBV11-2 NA CASSLGTGSRVEAFF TGTGCCAGCAGCTTAGGAACCGGGAGTAGGGTTGAAGCTTTCTTT
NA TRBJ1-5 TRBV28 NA CASSLLPQGLLYNSNQPQHF TGTGCCAGCAGTTTATTACCACAGGGTCTTCTGTACAATAGCAATCAGCCCCAGCATTTT
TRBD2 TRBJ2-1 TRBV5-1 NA CASSPFGGGFNEQFF TGCGCCAGCAGCCCCTTTGGGGGAGGGTTCAATGAGCAGTTCTTC
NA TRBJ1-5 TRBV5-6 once CASTRGGIQPQHF TGTGCCAGCACCAGAGGGGGAATTCAGCCCCAGCATTTT
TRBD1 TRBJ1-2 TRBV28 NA CASSILPGQGGGGYTF TGTGCCAGCAGTATCCTACCGGGACAGGGGGGAGGCGGCTACACCTTC
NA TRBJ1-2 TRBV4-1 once CASSQEGTTGNYGYTF TGCGCCAGCAGCCAAGAGGGCACTACAGGGAACTATGGCTACACCTTC
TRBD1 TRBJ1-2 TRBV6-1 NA CASSGGTGANYGYTF TGTGCCAGCAGTGGCGGGACAGGAGCTAACTATGGCTACACCTTC
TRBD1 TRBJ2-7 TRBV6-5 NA CAINQGDAGEQYF TGTGCCATCAACCAGGGGGACGCTGGCGAGCAGTACTTC
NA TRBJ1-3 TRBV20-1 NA CSAYRGNTIYF TGCAGTGCCTACCGAGGAAACACCATATATTTT
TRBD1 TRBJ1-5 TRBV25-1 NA CANPGQGVRNQPQHF TGTGCCAACCCGGGACAGGGTGTGCGCAATCAGCCCCAGCATTTT
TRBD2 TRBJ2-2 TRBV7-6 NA CASSASGANTGELFF TGTGCCAGCAGCGCTAGCGGGGCGAACACCGGGGAGCTGTTTTTT
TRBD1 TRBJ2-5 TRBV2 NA CASSRTGGRETQYF TGTGCCAGCAGCCGGACAGGTGGCAGGGAGACCCAGTACTTC
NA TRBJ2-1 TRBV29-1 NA CSVDGGTAYNEQFF TGCAGCGTTGATGGCGGAACCGCCTACAATGAGCAGTTCTTC
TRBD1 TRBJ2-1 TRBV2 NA CASSHTGAESYNEQFF TGTGCCAGCAGCCACACAGGGGCGGAGTCCTACAATGAGCAGTTCTTC
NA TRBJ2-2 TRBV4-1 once CASSQDPGLAGELFF TGCGCCAGCAGCCAAGATCCGGGTCTGGCCGGGGAGCTGTTTTTT
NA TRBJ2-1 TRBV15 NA CATSRDSYNEQFF TGTGCCACCAGCAGGGACAGCTACAATGAGCAGTTCTTC
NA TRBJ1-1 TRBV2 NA CASSPVNTEAFF TGTGCCAGCAGTCCAGTGAACACTGAAGCTTTCTTT
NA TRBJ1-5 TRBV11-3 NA CASSPTFPGVHQNQPQHF TGTGCCAGCAGCCCTACTTTTCCCGGGGTACACCAAAATCAGCCCCAGCATTTT
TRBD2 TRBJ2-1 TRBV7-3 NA CASSFLAGAHIEQFF TGTGCCAGCAGCTTCCTAGCGGGAGCCCATATCGAGCAGTTCTTC
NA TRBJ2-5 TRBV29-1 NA CSVDGTPQETQYF TGCAGCGTTGACGGGACTCCCCAAGAGACCCAGTACTTC
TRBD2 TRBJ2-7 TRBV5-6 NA CASSRGTSDEQYF TGTGCCAGCAGTCGGGGGACTAGCGACGAGCAGTACTTC
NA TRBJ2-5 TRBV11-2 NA CASSLGFSGQETQYF TGTGCCAGCAGCTTAGGGTTTTCAGGCCAAGAGACCCAGTACTTC
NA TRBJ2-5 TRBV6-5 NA CASSYSVSVQETQYF TGTGCCAGCAGTTACTCGGTGTCGGTTCAAGAGACCCAGTACTTC
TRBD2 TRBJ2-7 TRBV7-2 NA CASSSVGTSTHEQYF TGTGCCAGCAGCTCTGTAGGGACTAGCACTCACGAGCAGTACTTC
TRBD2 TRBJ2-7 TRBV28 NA CASSPWTSGSPYEQYF TGTGCCAGCAGTCCATGGACTAGCGGGAGTCCCTACGAGCAGTACTTC
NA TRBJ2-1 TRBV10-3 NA CAISGAGEQFF TGTGCCATCAGTGGGGCGGGTGAGCAGTTCTTC
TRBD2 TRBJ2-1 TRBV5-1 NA CASSLDWGRVGEQFF TGCGCCAGCAGCTTGGACTGGGGGAGGGTTGGTGAGCAGTTCTTC
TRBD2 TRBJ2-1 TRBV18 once CASSTGTSGRLSYNEQFF TGTGCCAGCTCAACCGGGACTAGCGGGAGATTATCCTACAATGAGCAGTTCTTC
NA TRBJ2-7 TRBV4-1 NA CASSQEPSEIYEQYF TGCGCCAGCAGCCAAGAGCCCTCGGAGATCTACGAGCAGTACTTC
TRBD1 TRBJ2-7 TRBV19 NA CASSLPGQGAYEQYF TGTGCCAGTAGTCTGCCGGGACAGGGGGCCTACGAGCAGTACTTC
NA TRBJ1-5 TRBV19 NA CASQAYNQPQHF TGTGCCAGTCAAGCATACAATCAGCCCCAGCATTTT
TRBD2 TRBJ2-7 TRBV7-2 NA CASSLASGLSAYEQYF TGTGCCAGCAGCTTAGCGTCGGGACTATCAGCCTACGAGCAGTACTTC
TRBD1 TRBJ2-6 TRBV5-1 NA CASSIQGALANVLTF TGCGCCAGCAGCATACAGGGGGCGCTGGCCAACGTCCTGACTTTC
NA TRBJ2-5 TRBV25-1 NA CARRGRDGVGWQETQYF TGTGCCAGAAGAGGGCGCGACGGGGTTGGGTGGCAAGAGACCCAGTACTTC
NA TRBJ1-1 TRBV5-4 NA CASSYKTMGQNTEAFF TGTGCCAGCAGCTATAAGACCATGGGACAGAACACTGAAGCTTTCTTT
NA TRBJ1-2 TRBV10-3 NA CAISNDWLNGYTF TGTGCCATCAGCAATGACTGGTTAAATGGCTACACCTTC
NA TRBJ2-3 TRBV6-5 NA CASRITGTADTQYF TGTGCCAGCAGGATTACCGGGACTGCAGATACGCAGTATTTT
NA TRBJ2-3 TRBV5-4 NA CASSLETSTDTQYF TGTGCCAGCAGCTTGGAAACTAGCACAGATACGCAGTATTTT
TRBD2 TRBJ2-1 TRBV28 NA CASSTRLAGDEQFF TGTGCCAGCAGTACAAGACTAGCGGGAGATGAGCAGTTCTTC
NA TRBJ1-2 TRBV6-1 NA CASSERVSANYGYTF TGTGCCAGCAGTGAACGGGTCAGCGCTAACTATGGCTACACCTTC
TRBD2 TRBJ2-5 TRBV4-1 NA CASSHWGTSGSPETQYF TGCGCCAGCAGCCACTGGGGGACTAGCGGGAGTCCAGAGACCCAGTACTTC
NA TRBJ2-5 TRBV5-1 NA CASSFFEETQYF TGCGCCAGCAGCTTCTTTGAGGAGACCCAGTACTTC
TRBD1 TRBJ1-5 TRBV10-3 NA CAISLDRVDQPQHF TGTGCCATCAGTCTTGACAGGGTGGATCAGCCCCAGCATTTT
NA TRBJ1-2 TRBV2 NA CASSENRDTPSEGYTF TGTGCCAGCAGTGAGAATCGAGACACCCCGTCTGAGGGCTACACCTTC
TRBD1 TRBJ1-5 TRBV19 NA CASSRTGYSVSNQPQHF TGTGCCAGTAGCCGGACAGGGTATTCGGTGAGCAATCAGCCCCAGCATTTT
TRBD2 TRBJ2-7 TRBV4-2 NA CASSQGSSGSGYEQYF TGTGCCAGCAGCCAGGGGTCTAGCGGGAGTGGGTACGAGCAGTACTTC
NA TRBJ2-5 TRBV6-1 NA CASSEDRGGIQETQYF TGTGCCAGCAGTGAAGACAGGGGGGGTATCCAAGAGACCCAGTACTTC
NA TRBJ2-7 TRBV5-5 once CASRQADGAYEQYF TGTGCCAGCAGACAGGCCGATGGCGCCTACGAGCAGTACTTC
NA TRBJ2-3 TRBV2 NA CASSWDTSTDTQYF TGTGCCAGCAGCTGGGACACTAGCACAGATACGCAGTATTTT